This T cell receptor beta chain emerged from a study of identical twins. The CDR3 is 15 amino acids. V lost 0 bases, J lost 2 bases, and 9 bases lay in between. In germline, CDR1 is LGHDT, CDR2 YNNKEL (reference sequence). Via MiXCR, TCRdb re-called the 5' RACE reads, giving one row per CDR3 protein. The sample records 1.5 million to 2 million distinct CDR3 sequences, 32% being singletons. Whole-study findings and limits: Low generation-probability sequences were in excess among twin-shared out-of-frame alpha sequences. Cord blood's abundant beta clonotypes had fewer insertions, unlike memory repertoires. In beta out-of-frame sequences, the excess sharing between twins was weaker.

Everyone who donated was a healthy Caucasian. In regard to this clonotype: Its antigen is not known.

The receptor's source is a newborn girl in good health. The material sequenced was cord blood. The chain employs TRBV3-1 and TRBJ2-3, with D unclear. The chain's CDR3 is CASSQEIAYTDTQYF. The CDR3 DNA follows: TGTGCCAGCAGCCAAGAGATCGCGTACACAGATACGCAGTATTTT.